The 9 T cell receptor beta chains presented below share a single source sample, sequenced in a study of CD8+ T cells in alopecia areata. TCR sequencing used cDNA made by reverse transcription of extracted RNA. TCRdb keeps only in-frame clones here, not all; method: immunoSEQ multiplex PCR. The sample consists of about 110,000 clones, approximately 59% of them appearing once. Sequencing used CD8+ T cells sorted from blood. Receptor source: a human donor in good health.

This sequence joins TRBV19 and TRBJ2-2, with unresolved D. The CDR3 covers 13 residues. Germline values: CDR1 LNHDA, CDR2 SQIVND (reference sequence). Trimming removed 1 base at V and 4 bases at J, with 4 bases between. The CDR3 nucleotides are TGTGCCAGTAGTATAGCGAGCACCGGGGAGCTGTTTTTT. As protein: CASSIASTGELFF.

CDR3 amino acids: CASSAWEPPGELFF. The DNA for the CDR3 is TGTGCCAGCAGCGCGTGGGAACCCCCCGGGGAGCTGTTTTTT. The chain links TRBV9 to TRBJ2-2; D ambiguous. The CDR3 runs 14 residues. Germline-derived CDR1 and CDR2 are SGDLS and YYNGEE. Between the trimmed V and J ends, which lost 3 bases and 6 bases, there was a span of 12 bases.

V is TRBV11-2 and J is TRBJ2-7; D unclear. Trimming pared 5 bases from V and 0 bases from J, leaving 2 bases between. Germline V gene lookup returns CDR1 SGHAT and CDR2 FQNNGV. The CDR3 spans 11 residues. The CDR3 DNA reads TGTGCCAGCAGCCACTCCTACGAGCAGTACTTC. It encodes CASSHSYEQYF.

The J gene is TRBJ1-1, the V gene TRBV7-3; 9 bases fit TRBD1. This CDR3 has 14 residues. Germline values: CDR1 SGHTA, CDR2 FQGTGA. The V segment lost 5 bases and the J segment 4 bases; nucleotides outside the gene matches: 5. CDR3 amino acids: CASSPQGARTEAFF. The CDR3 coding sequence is TGTGCCAGCAGCCCACAGGGGGCTCGCACTGAAGCTTTCTTT.

The CDR3 protein is CASSLSSSGANVLTF. The DNA of the CDR3 is TGTGCCAGCAGCTTATCGTCCTCTGGGGCCAACGTCCTGACTTTC. The chain has TRBV11-1 and TRBJ2-6, with D uncertain. This CDR3 has 15 amino acids. The germline V gene has CDR1 SGHAT and CDR2 FQDESV (reference sequence). Between the trimmed V and J ends, which lost 2 bases and 0 bases, there was a span of 5 bases.

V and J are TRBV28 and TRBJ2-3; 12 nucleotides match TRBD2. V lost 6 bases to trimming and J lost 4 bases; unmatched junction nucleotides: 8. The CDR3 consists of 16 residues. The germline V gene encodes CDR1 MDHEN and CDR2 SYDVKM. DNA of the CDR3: TGTGCCAGCAGCTTGCCCCCTAGCGGGGGGGCAGATACGCAGTATTTT. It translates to CASSLPPSGGADTQYF.

CDR3 sequence (DNA): TGTGCCAGCAGCTTAGCCGGCAGGGGATACGAGCAGTACTTC. It yields the protein CASSLAGRGYEQYF. The rearrangement links TRBV7-8 to TRBJ2-7, with D perhaps matching TRBD1 (6 bases). CDR1 and CDR2 from the germline V gene are SGHVS and FQNEAQ. Trimming stripped 0 bases from V and 4 bases from J, with 10 bases between. The CDR3 runs 14 residues.

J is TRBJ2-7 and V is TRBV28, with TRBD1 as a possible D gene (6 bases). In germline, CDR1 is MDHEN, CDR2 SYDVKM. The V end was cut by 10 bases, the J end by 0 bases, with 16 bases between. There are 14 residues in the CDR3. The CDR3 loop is CATTQQGPSYEQYF. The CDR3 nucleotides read TGTGCCACCACACAGCAGGGGCCCTCCTACGAGCAGTACTTC.

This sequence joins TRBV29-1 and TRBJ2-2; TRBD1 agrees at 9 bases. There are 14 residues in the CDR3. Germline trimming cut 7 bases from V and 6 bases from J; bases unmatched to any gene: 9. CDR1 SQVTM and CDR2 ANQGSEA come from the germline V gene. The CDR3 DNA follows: TGCAGCGGCGACGACAGGGGGGGATCCGGGGAGCTGTTTTTT. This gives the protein CSGDDRGGSGELFF.